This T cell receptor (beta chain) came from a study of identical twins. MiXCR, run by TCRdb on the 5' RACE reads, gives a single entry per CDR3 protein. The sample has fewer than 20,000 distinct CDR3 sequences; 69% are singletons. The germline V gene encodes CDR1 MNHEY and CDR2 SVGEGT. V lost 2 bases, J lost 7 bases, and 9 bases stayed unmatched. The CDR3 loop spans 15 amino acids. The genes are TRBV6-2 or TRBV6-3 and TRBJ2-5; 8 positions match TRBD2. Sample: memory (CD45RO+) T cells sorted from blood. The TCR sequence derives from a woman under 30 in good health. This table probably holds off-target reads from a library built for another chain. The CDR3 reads CASSYHGAGVRTQYF. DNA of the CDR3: TGTGCCAGCAGTTACCACGGAGCGGGAGTCCGGACCCAGTACTTC.